The entry below describes one T cell receptor beta chain. Its target is unknown. CDR3 size: 18 residues. Germline CDR1 MNHEY, CDR2 SMNVEV (reference sequence). V dropped 7 bases and J dropped 0 bases, with 21 bases sitting between them. The data were obtained in a study of T cell responses to AZD1222 COVID-19 vaccine. Study in general: Analyses pooled second doses at about 4 or about 12 weeks. Points from the study as a whole: In all cases, repertoires were sampled only after the peak T cell response. White British ancestry dominated among donors, who included more females, and clonal diversity was possibly underestimated. Spike-specific TCR breadth and depth grew following two AZD1222 doses.

The assay was immunoSEQ multiplex PCR, and TCRdb's table has in-frame clones only and misses some. The sample lists some 120,000 clones, more than 70% seen once, with 10% in the top ten. The rearrangement uses TRBV27 and TRBJ2-2; possible D gene TRBD2, 6 bases. The sequence was collected from an adult in good health. Sequenced material: peripheral blood, taken on day 0 of AZD1222 vaccination. The CDR3 DNA is TGTGCCAGCACCCACACACCTTGGGGGGTAGCGAACACCGGGGAGCTGTTTTTT. Its protein product is CASTHTPWGVANTGELFF.